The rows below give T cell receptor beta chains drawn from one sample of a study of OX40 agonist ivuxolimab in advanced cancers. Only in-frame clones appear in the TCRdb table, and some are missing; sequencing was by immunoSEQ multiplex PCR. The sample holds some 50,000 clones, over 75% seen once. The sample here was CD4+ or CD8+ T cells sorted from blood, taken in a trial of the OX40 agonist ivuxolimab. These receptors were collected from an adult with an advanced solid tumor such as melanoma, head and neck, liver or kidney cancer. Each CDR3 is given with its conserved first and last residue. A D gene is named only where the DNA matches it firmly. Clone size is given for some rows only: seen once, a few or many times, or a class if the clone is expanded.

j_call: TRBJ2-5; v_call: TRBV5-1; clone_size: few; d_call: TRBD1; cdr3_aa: CASSQDRSGETQYF; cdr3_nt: TGCGCCAGCAGCCAGGACAGGTCTGGGGAGACCCAGTACTTC
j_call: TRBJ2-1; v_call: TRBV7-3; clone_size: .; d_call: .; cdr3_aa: CASSLNGRVGQFF; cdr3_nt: TGTGCCAGCAGCTTGAATGGGCGAGTCGGGCAGTTCTTC
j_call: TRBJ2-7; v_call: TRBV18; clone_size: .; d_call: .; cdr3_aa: CASSPDRYEQYF; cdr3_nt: TGTGCCAGCTCACCGGACAGATACGAGCAGTACTTC
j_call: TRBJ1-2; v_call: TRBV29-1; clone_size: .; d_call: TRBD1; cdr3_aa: CSVGDRGANYGYTF; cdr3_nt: TGCAGCGTCGGGGACAGGGGGGCTAACTATGGCTACACCTTC
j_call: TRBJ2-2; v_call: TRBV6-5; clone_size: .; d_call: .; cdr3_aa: CASSRTGELFF; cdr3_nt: TGTGCCAGCAGTCGCACCGGGGAGCTGTTTTTT
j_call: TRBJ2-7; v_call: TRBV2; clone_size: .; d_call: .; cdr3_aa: CASRGPGYEQYF; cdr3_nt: TGTGCCAGCAGGGGCCCCGGCTACGAGCAGTACTTC
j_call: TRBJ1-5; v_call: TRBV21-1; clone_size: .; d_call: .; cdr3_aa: CASSGFPGPILISNQPQHF; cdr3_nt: TGTGCCAGCAGCGGGTTCCCGGGGCCCATATTAATTAGCAATCAGCCCCAGCATTTT
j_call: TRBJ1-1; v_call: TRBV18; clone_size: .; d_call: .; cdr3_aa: CASSLSLRTGGEAFF; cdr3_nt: TGTGCCAGCTCACTGAGTCTACGGACGGGGGGTGAAGCTTTCTTT
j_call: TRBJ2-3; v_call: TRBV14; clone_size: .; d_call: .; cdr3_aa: CASSQGDTQYF; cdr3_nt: TGTGCCAGCAGCCAAGGAGATACGCAGTATTTT
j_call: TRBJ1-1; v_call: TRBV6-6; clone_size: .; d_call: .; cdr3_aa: CASSGQRTEAFF; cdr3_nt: TGTGCCAGCAGTGGACAGCGGACTGAAGCTTTCTTT
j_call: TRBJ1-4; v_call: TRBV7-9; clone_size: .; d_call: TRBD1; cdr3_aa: CASSLGGTGNEKLFF; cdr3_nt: TGTGCCAGCAGCTTAGGCGGGACAGGGAATGAAAAACTGTTTTTT
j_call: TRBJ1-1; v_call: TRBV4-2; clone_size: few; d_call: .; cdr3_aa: CASSQGQGSLNTEAFF; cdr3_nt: TGTGCCAGCAGCCAAGGGCAGGGTTCACTAAACACTGAAGCTTTCTTT
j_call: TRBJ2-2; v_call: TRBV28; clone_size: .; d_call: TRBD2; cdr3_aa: CASSSWGGSGELFF; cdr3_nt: TGTGCCAGCAGTTCCTGGGGGGGTTCCGGGGAGCTGTTTTTT
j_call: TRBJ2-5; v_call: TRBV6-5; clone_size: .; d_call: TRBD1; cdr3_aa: CASGPGTGGTQYF; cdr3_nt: TGTGCCAGCGGCCCCGGGACAGGGGGGACCCAGTACTTC
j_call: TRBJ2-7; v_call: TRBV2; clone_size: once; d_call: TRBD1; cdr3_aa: CASSGGTGTYEQYF; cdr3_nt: TGTGCCAGCAGTGGCGGGACAGGGACCTACGAGCAGTACTTC
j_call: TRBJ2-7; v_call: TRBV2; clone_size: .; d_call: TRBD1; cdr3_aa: CASSRDRESEQYF; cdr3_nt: TGTGCCAGCAGCCGGGACAGGGAATCTGAGCAGTACTTC
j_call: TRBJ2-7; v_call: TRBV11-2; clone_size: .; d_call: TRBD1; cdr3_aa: CASSLSAGQGGEQYF; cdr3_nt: TGTGCCAGCAGCTTATCGGCGGGACAGGGCGGGGAGCAGTACTTC
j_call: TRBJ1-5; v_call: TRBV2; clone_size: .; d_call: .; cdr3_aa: CASSEQGPGTTQPQHF; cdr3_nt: TGTGCCAGCAGTGAACAGGGTCCGGGGACAACTCAGCCCCAGCATTTT
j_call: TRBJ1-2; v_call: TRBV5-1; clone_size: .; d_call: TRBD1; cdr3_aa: CASSPGQAQLEGYTF; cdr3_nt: TGCGCCAGCAGCCCGGGACAGGCCCAGTTGGAGGGCTACACCTTC
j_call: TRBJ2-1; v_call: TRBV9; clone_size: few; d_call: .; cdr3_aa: CASSVEGARYNEQFF; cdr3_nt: TGTGCCAGCAGCGTGGAGGGGGCGAGGTACAATGAGCAGTTCTTC
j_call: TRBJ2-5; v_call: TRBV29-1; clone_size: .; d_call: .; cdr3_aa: CSVEGQTAPQETQYF; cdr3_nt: TGCAGCGTTGAAGGGCAGACTGCTCCTCAAGAGACCCAGTACTTC
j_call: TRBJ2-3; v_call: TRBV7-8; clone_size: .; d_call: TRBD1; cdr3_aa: CASSSHGTGRDTQYF; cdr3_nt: TGTGCCAGCAGCTCACACGGGACAGGGAGAGATACGCAGTATTTT
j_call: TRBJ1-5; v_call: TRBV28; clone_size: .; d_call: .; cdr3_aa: CASGPVGVPGHF; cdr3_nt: TGTGCCAGCGGGCCCGTGGGGGTCCCGGGACATTTT
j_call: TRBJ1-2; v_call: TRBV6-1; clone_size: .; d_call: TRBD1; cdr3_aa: CASTRDRMNYGYTF; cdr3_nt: TGTGCCAGCACTAGGGACAGGATGAACTATGGCTACACCTTC
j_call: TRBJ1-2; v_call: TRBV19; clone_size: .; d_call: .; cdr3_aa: CASRIGGGYTF; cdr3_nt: TGTGCCAGTAGGATAGGGGGAGGCTACACCTTC
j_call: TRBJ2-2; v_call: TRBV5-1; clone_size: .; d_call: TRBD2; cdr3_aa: CASSATSGNGELFF; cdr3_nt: TGCGCCAGCAGCGCAACTAGCGGAAACGGGGAGCTGTTTTTT
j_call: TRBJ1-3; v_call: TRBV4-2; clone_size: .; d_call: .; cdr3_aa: CASSQETGNTIYF; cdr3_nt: TGTGCCAGCAGCCAAGAGACAGGAAACACCATATATTTT
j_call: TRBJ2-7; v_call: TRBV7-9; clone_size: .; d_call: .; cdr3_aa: CASSLSVVREQYF; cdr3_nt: TGTGCCAGCAGCTTATCTGTTGTGAGGGAGCAGTACTTC
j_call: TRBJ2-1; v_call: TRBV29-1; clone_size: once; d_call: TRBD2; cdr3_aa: CSVRGITGTSGGPAYNEQFF; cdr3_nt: TGCAGCGTTAGGGGAATAACCGGGACTAGCGGGGGGCCGGCCTACAATGAGCAGTTCTTC
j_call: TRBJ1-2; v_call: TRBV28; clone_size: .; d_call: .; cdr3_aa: CASSLLSGGYTF; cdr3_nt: TGTGCCAGCAGTCTGTTATCCGGCGGCTACACCTTC
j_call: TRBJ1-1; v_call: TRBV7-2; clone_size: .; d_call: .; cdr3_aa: CASSKDRLDTEAFF; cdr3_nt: TGTGCCAGCAGCAAAGACAGGCTCGACACTGAAGCTTTCTTT
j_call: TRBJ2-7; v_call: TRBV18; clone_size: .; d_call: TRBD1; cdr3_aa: CASSGQGRGEQYF; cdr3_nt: TGTGCCAGCTCAGGACAGGGCCGGGGCGAGCAGTACTTC